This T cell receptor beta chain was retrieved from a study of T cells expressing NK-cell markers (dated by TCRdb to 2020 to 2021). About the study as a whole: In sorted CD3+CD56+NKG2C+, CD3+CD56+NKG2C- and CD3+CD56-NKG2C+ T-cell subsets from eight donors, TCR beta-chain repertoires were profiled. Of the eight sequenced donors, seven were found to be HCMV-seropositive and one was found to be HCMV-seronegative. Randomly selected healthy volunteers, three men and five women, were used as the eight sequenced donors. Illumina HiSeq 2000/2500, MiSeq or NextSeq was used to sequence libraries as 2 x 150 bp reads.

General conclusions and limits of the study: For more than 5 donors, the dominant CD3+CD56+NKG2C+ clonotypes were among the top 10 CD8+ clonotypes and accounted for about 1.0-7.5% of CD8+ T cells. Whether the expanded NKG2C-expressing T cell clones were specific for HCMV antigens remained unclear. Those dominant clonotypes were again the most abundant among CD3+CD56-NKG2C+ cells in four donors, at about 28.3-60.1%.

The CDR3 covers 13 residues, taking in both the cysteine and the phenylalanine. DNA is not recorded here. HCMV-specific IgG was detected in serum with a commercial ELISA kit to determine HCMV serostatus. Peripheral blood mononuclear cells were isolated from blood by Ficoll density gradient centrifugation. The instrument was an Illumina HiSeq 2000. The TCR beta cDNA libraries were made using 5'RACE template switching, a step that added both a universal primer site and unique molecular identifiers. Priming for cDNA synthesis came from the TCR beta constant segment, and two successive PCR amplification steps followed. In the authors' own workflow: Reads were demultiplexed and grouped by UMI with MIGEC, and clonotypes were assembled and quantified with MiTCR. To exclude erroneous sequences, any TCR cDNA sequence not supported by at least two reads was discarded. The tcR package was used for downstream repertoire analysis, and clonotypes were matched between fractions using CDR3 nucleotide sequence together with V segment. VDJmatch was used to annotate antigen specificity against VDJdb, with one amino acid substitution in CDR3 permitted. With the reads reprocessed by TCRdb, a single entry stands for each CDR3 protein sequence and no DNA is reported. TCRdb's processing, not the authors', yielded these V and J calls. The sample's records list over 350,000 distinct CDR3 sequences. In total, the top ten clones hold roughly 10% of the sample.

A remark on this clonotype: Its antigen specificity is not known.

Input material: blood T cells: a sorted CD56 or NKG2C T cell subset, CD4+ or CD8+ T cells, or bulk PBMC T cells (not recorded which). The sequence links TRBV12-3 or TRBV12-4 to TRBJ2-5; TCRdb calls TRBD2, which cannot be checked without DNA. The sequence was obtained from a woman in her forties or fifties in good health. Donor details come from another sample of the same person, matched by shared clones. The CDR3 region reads CASNTGGPGTQYF.